Following are 12 T cell receptor beta chains from one sample sequenced in a study of shared clonotypes between healthy human individuals. This table comes from immunoSEQ multiplex PCR, and its TCRdb copy is limited to in-frame clones, with some not included. The sample records some 2,000,000 clones, nearly 97% being singletons. The sample taken for sequencing was naive CD4+ T cells sorted from blood. Documented subset: CD45RA+ positively selected. These receptors were collected from a man between 18 and 35 years old in good health.

Note on this clone: The sample carries other DNA sequences with the same CDR3. The chain combines TRBV18 with TRBJ1-1; TRBD1 aligns across 10 bases. Germline V gene sequence: CDR1 KGHSH, CDR2 LQKENI. The V and J ends lost 3 bases and 3 bases, in that order; junction bases with no gene match: 4. The CDR3 sequence is 15 residues long. The CDR3 sequence is CASSPRQGADTEAFF. The CDR3, as DNA: TGTGCCAGCTCACCTAGACAGGGGGCGGACACTGAAGCTTTCTTT.

This sequence joins TRBV18 and TRBJ1-4; 10 bases are a match to TRBD1. Germline loops: CDR1 KGHSH, CDR2 LQKENI. J gave up 6 bases and V 4 bases, and 5 bases lay outside the gene matches. This CDR3 is built from 15 residues. CDR3 nucleotides: TGTGCCAGCTCACTATTCGGGACAGGGGATGAAAAACTGTTTTTT. Its protein is CASSLFGTGDEKLFF.

CDR3 in DNA: TGTGCCATCAGTGCCGGGACTACTCAAGAGACCCAGTACTTC. It encodes CAISAGTTQETQYF. V usage is TRBV10-3 and J usage is TRBJ2-5, with 7 bases matching TRBD2. Unmatched junction bases numbered 4, after V lost 4 bases and J lost 2 bases. CDR3 length: 14 amino acids. CDR1 ENHRY and CDR2 SYGVKD come from the germline V gene.

This chain uses TRBV19 with TRBJ1-5; 9 bases fit TRBD1. Germline-derived CDR1 and CDR2 are LNHDA and SQIVND (reference sequence). CDR3 length: 15 amino acids. Trimming cost V 5 bases and J 3 bases; bases outside gene matches: 5. In DNA form, the CDR3 reads TGTGCCAGTAGTGCCTGGGACAGGGCCAATCAGCCCCAGCATTTT. This encodes CASSAWDRANQPQHF.

This sequence joins TRBV29-1 and TRBJ2-3, with 7 bases that match TRBD2. The CDR3 sequence is 14 residues long. Germline assignment: CDR1 SQVTM and CDR2 ANQGSEA. V lost 4 bases to trimming and J lost 4 bases; unmatched junction nucleotides: 8. As DNA, the CDR3 is TGCAGCGTTGTGGCGAGCGGGAAAGCAGATACGCAGTATTTT. Amino acid sequence: CSVVASGKADTQYF.

The rearrangement uses TRBV20-1 and TRBJ2-7; no clear D gene. Germline V gives CDR1 DFQATT, CDR2 SNEGSKA (reference sequence). V lost 4 bases, J lost 11 bases, and 15 bases lay in between. CDR3 length equals 11 residues. For the CDR3, the DNA is TGCAGTGCTAAGGACGGCACCCAAGAGTACTTC. Translating it yields CSAKDGTQEYF.

The chain carries TRBV15 and TRBJ1-2; D perhaps matches TRBD1 (5 bases). The CDR3 extends over 13 amino acids. With 5 bases removed from V and 8 bases from J, the gap between germline ends came to 15 bases. From germline, CDR1 is LNHNV and CDR2 YYDKDF (reference sequence). The DNA of the CDR3 is TGTGCCACCAGCGAGGGGACGGTCAGGGGCTACACCTTC. Protein: CATSEGTVRGYTF. Full variable domain (missing parts from reference TRBV15 and TRBJ1-2): DAMVIQNPRYQVTQFGKPVTLSCSQTLNHNVMYWYQQKSSQAPKLLFHYYDKDFNNEADTPDNFQSRRPNTSFCFLDIRSPGLGDTAMYLCATSEGTVRGYTFGSGTRLTVV.

The J gene is TRBJ2-7, the V gene TRBV14, with TRBD1 as a possible D gene (6 bases). The germline gives CDR1 SGHDN, CDR2 FVKESK. Trimming shortened V by 8 bases and J by 3 bases, and 8 bases separated the two germline ends. The CDR3 runs 11 residues. CDR3 sequence (DNA): TGTGCCAGCCAACAGGGCTACGAGCAGTACTTC. This translates into CASQQGYEQYF.

V is TRBV5-1 and J is TRBJ2-7; possibly TRBD1 or TRBD2 for D (5 bases each). This CDR3 spans 13 amino acids. Germline CDR1 is SGHRS and CDR2 is YFSETQ. Trimming shortened V by 4 bases and J by 6 bases, and 14 bases separated the two germline ends. In DNA form, the CDR3 reads TGCGCCAGCAGCCGGGGCGGAGGAGGCGAGCAGTACTTC. It specifies CASSRGGGGEQYF.

The chain has TRBV10-3 and TRBJ2-1, with D possibly matching TRBD2 (5 bases). Trimming took off 10 bases at V and 0 bases at J, with 13 bases between the two ends. The CDR3 has 14 residues. CDR1 is ENHRY, CDR2 SYGVKD, per germline. CDR3 loop: CATARDYSYNEQFF. The CDR3 DNA reads as TGTGCCACGGCTCGCGACTACTCCTACAATGAGCAGTTCTTC.

This sequence joins TRBV4-1 and TRBJ2-7; no firm D call. V was clipped by 5 bases and J by 5 bases, with 7 bases between them. Germline V gene sequence: CDR1 MGHRA, CDR2 YSYEKL. CDR3 length equals 11 residues. CDR3 residues: CASSSRDEQYF. DNA of the CDR3: TGCGCCAGCAGCAGCCGGGACGAGCAGTACTTC.

Concerning this clone: Other DNA sequences in the same sample also yield this CDR3. The chain joins TRBV2 to TRBJ1-4, with no clear D. Trimming removed 4 bases from V and 5 bases from J, with 2 bases in between. The CDR3 totals 11 residues. Germline-derived CDR1 and CDR2 are SNHLY and FYNNEI. Here the CDR3 reads CASSVNEKLFF. CDR3 nucleotides: TGTGCCAGCAGTGTCAATGAAAAACTGTTTTTT.